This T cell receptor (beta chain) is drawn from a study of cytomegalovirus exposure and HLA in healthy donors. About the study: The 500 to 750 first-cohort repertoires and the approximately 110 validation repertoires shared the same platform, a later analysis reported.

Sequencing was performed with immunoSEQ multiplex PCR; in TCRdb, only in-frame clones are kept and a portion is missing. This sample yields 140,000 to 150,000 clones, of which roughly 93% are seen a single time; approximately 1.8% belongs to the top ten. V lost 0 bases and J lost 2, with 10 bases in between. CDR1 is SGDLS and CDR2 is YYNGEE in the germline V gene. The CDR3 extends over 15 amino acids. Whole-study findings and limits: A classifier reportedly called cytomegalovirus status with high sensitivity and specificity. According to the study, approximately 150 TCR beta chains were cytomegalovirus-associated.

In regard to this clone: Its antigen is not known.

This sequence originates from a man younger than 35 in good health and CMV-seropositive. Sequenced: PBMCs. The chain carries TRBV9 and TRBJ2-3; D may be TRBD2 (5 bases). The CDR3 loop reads CASSVGEGYTDTQYF. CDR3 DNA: TGTGCCAGCAGCGTAGGAGAGGGATACACAGATACGCAGTATTTT.